This TCR beta chain appears in the sequencing data of a study of shared clonotypes between healthy human individuals. The CDR3 sequence is 13 residues long. Germline V gene sequence: CDR1 SGHTA, CDR2 FQGNSA. V gave up 5 bases and J gave up 11 bases, with 16 bases separating them. The table came from immunoSEQ multiplex PCR; TCRdb's copy has only in-frame clones and leaves some out. The table has 2 million to 3 million clones, roughly 93% seen once. This receptor was identified in a man younger than 35 in good health. Some clones in this sample may be carry-over from other donors' samples. The rearrangement joins TRBV7-2 to TRBJ2-4; D remains unclear. Material: naive CD4+ T cells from PBMCs. Subset indicated: CD45RA+ positively selected. DNA for the CDR3: TGTGCCAGCAGCGCTGAGCTAAATGGGCTTCAGTACTTC. This gives the protein CASSAELNGLQYF. Drawing the rest from reference TRBV7-2 and TRBJ2-4, the complete variable domain is GAGVSQSPSNKVTEKGKDVELRCDPISGHTALYWYRQSLGQGLEFLIYFQGNSAPDKSGLPSDRFSAERTGGSVSTLTIQRTQQEDSAVYLCASSAELNGLQYFGAGTRLSVL.